This T cell receptor beta chain was captured by sequencing in a study of cytomegalovirus exposure and HLA in healthy donors. Findings and caveats of the study: Rates of TCR association differed by HLA locus in a later analysis, with DRB1 highest and HLA-C lowest.

In the case of this clone: The antigen is unknown.

The PCR employed 60 Vbeta primers together with 13 Jbeta primers. Assay used: immunoSEQ multiplex PCR; TCRdb lists only in-frame clones, some missing. Among 75,000 to 80,000 clones, about 79% were seen once, and the ten largest hold 1.5% to 2%. This sequence originates from a man aged 35-49 years in good health and CMV-seronegative. Sequencing was carried out using PBMCs.

The CDR3 DNA reads TGTGCCAGCCAGCGGGATCCTAACGTTTACAATGAGCAGTTCTTC. This codes for CASQRDPNVYNEQFF. The chain employs TRBV7-9 and TRBJ2-1; 7 bases map to TRBD2. V was clipped by 8 bases and J by 4 bases; unmatched bases: 11. CDR3 length: 15 residues. CDR1 is SEHNR and CDR2 is FQNEAQ in the germline V gene (reference sequence).